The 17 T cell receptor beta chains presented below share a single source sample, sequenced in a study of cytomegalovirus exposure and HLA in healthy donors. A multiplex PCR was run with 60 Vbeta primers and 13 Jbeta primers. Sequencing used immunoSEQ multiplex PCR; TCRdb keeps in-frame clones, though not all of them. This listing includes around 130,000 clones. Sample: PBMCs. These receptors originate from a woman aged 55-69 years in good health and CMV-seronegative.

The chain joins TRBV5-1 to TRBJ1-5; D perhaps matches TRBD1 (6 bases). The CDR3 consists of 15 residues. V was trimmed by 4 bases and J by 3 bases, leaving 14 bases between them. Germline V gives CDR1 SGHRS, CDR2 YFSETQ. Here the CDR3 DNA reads TGCGCCAGCAGCATATCAGGGGCTAACAATCAGCCCCAGCATTTT. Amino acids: CASSISGANNQPQHF.

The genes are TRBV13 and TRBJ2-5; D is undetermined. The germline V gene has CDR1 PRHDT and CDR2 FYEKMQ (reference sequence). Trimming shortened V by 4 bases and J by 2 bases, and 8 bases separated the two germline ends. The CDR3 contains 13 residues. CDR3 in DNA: TGTGCCAGCAGCTCAATCAGACAAGAGACCCAGTACTTC. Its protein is CASSSIRQETQYF.

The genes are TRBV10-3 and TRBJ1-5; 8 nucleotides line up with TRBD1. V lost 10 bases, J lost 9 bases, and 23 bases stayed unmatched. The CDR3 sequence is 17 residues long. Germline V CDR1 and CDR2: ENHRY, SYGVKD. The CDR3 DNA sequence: TGTGCCAGCGGGAACCAGCTCGGACAGGGCTCCTTGGGGCCCCAGCATTTT. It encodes CASGNQLGQGSLGPQHF.

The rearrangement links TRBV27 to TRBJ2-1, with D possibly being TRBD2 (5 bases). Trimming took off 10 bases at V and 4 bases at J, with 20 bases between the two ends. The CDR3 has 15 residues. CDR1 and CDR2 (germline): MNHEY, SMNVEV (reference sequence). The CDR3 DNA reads TGTGCCACCCTGGAGGTGGGTCGGGCTTACAATGAGCAGTTCTTC. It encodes CATLEVGRAYNEQFF.

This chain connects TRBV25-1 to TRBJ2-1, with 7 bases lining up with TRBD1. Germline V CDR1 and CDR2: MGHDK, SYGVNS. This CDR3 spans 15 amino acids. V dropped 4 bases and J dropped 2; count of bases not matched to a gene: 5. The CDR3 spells CASSARQGAYNEQFF. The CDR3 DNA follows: TGTGCCAGCAGTGCGCGGCAGGGGGCCTACAATGAGCAGTTCTTC.

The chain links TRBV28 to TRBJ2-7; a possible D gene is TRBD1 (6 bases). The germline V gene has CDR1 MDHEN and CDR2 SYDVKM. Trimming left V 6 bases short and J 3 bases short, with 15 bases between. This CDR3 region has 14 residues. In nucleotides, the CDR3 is TGTGCCAGCAGGCCATACGGGGACATCTACGAGCAGTACTTC. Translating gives CASRPYGDIYEQYF.

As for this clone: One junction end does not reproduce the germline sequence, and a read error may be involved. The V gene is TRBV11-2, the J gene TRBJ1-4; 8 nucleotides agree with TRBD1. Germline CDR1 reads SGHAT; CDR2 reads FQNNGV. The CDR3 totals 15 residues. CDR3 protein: CVSSFRTGRTEKLFF. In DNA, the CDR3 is TGTGTCAGCAGCTTTAGGACAGGGCGGACTGAAAAACTGTTTTTT. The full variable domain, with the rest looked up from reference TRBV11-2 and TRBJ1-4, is EAGVAQSPRYKIIEKRQSVAFWCNPISGHATLYWYQQILGQGPKLLIQFQNNGVVDDSQLPKDRFSAERLKGVDSTLKIQPAKLEDSAVYLCVSSFRTGRTEKLFFGSGTQLSVL.

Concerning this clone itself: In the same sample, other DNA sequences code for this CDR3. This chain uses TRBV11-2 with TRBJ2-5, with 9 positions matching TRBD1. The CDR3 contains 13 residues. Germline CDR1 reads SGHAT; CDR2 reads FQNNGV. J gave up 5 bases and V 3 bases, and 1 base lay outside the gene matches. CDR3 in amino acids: CASSLGQGETQYF. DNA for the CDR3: TGTGCCAGCAGCTTGGGACAGGGTGAGACCCAGTACTTC.

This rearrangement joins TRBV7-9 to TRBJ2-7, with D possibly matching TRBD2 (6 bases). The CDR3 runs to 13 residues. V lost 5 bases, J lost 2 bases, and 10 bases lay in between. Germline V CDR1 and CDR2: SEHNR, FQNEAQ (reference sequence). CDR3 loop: CASSGGSPYEQYF. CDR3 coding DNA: TGTGCCAGCAGCGGAGGGAGCCCCTACGAGCAGTACTTC. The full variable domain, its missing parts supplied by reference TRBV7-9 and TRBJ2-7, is DTGVSQNPRHKITKRGQNVTFRCDPISEHNRLYWYRQTLGQGPEFLTYFQNEAQLEKSRLLSDRFSAERPKGSFSTLEIQRTEQGDSAMYLCASSGGSPYEQYFGPGTRLTVT.

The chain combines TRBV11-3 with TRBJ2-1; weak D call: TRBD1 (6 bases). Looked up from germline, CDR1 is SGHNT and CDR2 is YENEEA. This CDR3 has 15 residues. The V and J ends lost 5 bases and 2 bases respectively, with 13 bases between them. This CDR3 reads CASSESRGTYNEQFF. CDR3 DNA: TGTGCCAGCAGCGAGTCCAGGGGAACCTACAATGAGCAGTTCTTC.

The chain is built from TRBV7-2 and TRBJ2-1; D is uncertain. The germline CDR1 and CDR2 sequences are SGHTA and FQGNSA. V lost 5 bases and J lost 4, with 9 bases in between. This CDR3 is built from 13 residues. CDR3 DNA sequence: TGTGCCAGCAGCACGACTCCATACAATGAGCAGTTCTTC. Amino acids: CASSTTPYNEQFF.

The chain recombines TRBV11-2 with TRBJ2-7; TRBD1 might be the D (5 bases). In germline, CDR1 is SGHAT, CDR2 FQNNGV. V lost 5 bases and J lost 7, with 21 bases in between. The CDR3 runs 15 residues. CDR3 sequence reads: CASSRPGLSLGEQYF. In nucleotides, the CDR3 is TGTGCCAGCAGCCGACCAGGGCTGAGTCTCGGTGAGCAGTACTTC.

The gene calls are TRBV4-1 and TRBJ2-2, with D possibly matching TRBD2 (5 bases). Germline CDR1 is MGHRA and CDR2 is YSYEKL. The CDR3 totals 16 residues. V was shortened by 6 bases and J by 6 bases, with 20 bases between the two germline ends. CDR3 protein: CASRPSIGSFPGELFF. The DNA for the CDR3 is TGCGCCAGCAGGCCGTCGATTGGGAGTTTCCCCGGGGAGCTGTTTTTT.

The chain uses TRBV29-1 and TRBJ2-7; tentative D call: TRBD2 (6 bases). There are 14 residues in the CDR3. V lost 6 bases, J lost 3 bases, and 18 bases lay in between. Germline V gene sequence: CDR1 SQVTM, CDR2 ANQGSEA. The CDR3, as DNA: TGCAGCGTCCTGGGAGGACTACCTTTCTACGAGCAGTACTTC. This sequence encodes CSVLGGLPFYEQYF.

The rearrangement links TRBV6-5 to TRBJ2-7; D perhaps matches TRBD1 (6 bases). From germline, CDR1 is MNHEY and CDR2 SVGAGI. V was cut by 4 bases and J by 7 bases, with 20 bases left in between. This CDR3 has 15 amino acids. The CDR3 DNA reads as TGTGCCAGCAGTTCCCAGGGGCCTACCCGGGGTGAGCAGTACTTC. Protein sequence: CASSSQGPTRGEQYF.

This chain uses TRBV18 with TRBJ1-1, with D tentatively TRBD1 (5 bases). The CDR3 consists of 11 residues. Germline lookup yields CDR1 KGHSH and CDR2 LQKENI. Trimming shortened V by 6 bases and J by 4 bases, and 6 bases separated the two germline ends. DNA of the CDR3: TGTGCCAGCTCCCAGGGCACTGAAGCTTTCTTT. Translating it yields CASSQGTEAFF.

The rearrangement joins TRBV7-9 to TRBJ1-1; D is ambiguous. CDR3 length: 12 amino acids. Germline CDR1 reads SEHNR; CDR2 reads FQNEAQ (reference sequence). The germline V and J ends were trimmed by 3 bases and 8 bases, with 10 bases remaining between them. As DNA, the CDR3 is TGTGCCAGCAGCTTTATCCCCCCGGAAGCTTTCTTT. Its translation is CASSFIPPEAFF.